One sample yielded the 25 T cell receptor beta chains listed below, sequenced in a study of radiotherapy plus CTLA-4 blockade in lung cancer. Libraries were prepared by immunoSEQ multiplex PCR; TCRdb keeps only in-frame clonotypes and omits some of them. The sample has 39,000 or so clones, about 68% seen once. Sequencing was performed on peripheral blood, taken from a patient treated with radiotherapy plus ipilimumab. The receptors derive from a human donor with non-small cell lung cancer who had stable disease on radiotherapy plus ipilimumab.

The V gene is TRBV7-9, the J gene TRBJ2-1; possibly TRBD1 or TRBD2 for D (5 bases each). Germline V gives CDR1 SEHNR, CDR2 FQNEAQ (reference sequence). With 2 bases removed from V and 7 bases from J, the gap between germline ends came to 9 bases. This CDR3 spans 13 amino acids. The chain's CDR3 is CASSLREGNEQFF. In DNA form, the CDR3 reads TGTGCCAGCAGCTTAAGAGAGGGGAATGAGCAGTTCTTC. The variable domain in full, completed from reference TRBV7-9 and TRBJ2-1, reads DTGVSQNPRHKITKRGQNVTFRCDPISEHNRLYWYRQTLGQGPEFLTYFQNEAQLEKSRLLSDRFSAERPKGSFSTLEIQRTEQGDSAMYLCASSLREGNEQFFGPGTRLTVL.

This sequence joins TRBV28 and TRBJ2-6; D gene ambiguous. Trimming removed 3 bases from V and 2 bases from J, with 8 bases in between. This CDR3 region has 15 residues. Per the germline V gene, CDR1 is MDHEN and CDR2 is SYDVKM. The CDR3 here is CASSFSVTGANVLTF. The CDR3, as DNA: TGTGCCAGCAGTTTTTCGGTAACTGGGGCCAACGTCCTGACTTTC.

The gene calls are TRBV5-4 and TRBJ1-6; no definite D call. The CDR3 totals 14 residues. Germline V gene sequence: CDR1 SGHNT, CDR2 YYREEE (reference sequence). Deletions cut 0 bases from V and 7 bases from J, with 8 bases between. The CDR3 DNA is TGTGCCAGCAGCTTGGTGCCAGTAAATTCACCCCTCCACTTT. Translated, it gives CASSLVPVNSPLHF.

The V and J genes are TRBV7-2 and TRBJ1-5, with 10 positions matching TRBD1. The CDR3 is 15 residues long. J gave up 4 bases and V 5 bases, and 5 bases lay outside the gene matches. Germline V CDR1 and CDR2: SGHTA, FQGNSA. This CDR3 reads CASSTRTGGNQPQHF. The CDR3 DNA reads TGTGCCAGCAGCACGCGGACAGGGGGAAATCAGCCCCAGCATTTT.

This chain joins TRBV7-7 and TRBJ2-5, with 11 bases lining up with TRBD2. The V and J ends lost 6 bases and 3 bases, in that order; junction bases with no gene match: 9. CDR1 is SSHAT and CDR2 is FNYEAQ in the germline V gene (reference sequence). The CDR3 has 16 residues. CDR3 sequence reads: CASREGVSGGEETQYF. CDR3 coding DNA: TGTGCCAGCAGGGAAGGTGTTAGCGGGGGGGAAGAGACCCAGTACTTC.

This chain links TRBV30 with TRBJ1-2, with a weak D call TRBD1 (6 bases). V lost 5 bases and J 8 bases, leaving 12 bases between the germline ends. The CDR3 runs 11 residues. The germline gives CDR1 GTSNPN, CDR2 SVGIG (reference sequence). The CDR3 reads CAWYWGHGYTF. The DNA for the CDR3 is TGTGCCTGGTATTGGGGGCACGGCTACACCTTC.

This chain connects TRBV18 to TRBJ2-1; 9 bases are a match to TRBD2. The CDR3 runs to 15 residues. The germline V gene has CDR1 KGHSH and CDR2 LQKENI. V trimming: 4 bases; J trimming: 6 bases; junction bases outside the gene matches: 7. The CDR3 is CASSLKGGGGNEQFF. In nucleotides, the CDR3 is TGTGCCAGCTCACTTAAAGGCGGGGGGGGCAATGAGCAGTTCTTC.

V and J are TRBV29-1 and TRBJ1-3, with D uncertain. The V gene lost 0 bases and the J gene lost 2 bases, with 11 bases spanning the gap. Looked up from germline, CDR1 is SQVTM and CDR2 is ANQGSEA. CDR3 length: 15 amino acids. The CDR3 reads CSVEDHGAPGNTIYF. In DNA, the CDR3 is TGCAGCGTTGAAGACCACGGAGCGCCTGGAAACACCATATATTTT.

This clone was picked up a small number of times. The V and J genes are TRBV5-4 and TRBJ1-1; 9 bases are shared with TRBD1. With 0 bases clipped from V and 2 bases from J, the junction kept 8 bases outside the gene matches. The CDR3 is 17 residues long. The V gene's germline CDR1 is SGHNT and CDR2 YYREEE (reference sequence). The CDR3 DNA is TGTGCCAGCAGCTTGGTGGGGCGGGGACAGGGTAACACTGAAGCTTTCTTT. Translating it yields CASSLVGRGQGNTEAFF.

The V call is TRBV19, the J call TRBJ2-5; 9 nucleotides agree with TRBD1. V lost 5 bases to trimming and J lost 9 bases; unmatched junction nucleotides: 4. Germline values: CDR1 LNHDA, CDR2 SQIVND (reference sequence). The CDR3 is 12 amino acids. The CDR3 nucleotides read TGTGCCAGTAGTTCGACAGGGGGGGCCCAGTACTTC. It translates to CASSSTGGAQYF.

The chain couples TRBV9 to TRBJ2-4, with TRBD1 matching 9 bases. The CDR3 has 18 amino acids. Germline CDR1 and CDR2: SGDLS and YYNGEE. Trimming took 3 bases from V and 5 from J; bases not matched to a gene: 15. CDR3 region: CASSARDIWDREENIQYF. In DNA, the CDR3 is TGTGCCAGCAGCGCCCGGGACATTTGGGACAGGGAAGAAAACATTCAGTACTTC.

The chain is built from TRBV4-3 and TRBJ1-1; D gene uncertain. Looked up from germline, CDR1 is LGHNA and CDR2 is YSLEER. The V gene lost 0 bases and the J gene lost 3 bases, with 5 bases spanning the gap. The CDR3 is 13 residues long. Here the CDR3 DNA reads TGCGCCAGCAGCCAAGATCCGGACACTGAAGCTTTCTTT. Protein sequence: CASSQDPDTEAFF.

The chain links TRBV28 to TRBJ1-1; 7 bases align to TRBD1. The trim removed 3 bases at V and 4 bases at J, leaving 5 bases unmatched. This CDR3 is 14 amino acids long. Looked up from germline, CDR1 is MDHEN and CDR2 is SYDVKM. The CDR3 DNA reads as TGTGCCAGCAGTTTTCCGGGACAGCTCACTGAAGCTTTCTTT. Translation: CASSFPGQLTEAFF.

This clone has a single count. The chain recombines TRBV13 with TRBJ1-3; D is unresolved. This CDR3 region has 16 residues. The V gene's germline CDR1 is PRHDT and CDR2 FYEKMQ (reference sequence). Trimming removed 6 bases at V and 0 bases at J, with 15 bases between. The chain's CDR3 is CASSSDGRPSGNTIYF. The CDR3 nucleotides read TGTGCCAGCAGTTCCGACGGACGGCCCTCTGGAAACACCATATATTTT.

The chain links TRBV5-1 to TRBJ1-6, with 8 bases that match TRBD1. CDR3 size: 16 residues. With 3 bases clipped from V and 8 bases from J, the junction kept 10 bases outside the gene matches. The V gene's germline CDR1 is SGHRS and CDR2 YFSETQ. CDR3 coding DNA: TGCGCCAGCAGCTCCAGACAGGGGAAGTTTGATTCACCCCTCCACTTT. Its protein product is CASSSRQGKFDSPLHF.

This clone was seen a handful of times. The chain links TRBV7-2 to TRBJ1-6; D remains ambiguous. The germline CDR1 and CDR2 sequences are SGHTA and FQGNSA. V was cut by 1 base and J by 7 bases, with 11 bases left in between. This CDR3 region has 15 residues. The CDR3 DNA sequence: TGTGCCAGCAGCTTAGAAGGCCGAGCGAATTCACCCCTCCACTTT. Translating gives CASSLEGRANSPLHF.

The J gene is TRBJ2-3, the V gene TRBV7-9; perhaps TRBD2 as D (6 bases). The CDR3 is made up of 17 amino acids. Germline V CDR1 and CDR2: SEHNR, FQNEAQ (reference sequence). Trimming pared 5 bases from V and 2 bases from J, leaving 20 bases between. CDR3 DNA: TGTGCCAGCAGCCGCACTTTAGGACTACCCCCCACAGATACGCAGTATTTT. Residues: CASSRTLGLPPTDTQYF.

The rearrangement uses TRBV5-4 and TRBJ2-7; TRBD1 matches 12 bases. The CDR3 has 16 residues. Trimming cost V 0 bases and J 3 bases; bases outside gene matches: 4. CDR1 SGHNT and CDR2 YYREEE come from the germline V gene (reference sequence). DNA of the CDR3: TGTGCCAGCAGCTTGGGTGGGACAGGGGGCCTCTACGAGCAGTACTTC. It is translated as CASSLGGTGGLYEQYF.

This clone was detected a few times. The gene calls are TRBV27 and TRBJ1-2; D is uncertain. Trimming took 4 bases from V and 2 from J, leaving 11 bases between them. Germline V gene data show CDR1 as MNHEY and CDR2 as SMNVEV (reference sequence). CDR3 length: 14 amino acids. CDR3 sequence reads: CASSYSGSNYGYTF. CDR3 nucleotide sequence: TGTGCCAGCAGTTACTCAGGCAGCAACTATGGCTACACCTTC.

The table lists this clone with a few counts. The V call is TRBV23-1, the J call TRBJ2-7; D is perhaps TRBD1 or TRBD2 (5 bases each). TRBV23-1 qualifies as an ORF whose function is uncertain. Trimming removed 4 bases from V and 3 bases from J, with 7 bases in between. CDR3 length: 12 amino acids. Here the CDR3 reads CASSRGDYEQYV. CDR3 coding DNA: TGCGCCAGCAGTCGAGGGGACTACGAGCAGTACGTC.

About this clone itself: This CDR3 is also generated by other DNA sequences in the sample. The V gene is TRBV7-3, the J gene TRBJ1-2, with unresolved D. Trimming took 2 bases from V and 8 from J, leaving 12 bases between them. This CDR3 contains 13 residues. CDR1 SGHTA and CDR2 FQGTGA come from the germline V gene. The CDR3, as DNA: TGTGCCAGCAGCTTAGGCGGGCTGGGGGGCTACACCTTC. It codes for CASSLGGLGGYTF.

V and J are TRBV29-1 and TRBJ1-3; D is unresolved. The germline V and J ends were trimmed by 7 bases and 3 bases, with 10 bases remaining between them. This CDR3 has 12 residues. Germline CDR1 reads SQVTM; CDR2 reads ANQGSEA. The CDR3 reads CSGRIFGNTIYF. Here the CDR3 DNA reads TGCAGCGGACGCATCTTTGGAAACACCATATATTTT.

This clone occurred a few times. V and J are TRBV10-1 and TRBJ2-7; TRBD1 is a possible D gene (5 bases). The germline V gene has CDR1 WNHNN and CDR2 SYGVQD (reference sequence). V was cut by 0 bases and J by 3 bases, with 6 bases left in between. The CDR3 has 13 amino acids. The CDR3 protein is CASSESGVYEQYF. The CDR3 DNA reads TGCGCCAGCAGTGAGTCAGGGGTCTACGAGCAGTACTTC.

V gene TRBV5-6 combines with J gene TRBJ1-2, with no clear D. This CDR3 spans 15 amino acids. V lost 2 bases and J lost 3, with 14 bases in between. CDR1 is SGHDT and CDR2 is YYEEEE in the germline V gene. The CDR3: CASSLNDGIHYGYTF. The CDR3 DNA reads TGTGCCAGCAGCTTAAATGACGGAATTCACTATGGCTACACCTTC.

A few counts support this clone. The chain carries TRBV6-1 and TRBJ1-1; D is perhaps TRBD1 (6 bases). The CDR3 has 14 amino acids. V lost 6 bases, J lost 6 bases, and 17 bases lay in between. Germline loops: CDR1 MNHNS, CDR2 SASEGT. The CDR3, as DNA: TGTGCCAGCAGAGCCCTGGTGGAGGGGGCTGAAGCTTTCTTT. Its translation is CASRALVEGAEAFF.